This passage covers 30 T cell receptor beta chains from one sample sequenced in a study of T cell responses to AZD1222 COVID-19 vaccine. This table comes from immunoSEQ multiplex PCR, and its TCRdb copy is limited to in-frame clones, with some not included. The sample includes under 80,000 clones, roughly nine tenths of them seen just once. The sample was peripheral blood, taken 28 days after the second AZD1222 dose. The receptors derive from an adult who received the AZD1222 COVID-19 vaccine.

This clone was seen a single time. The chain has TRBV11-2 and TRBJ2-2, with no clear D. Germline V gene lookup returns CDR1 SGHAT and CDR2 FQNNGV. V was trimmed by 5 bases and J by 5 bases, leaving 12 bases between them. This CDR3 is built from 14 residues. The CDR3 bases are TGTGCCAGCAGCACCGACTCGAGAACCGGGGAGCTGTTTTTT. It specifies CASSTDSRTGELFF.

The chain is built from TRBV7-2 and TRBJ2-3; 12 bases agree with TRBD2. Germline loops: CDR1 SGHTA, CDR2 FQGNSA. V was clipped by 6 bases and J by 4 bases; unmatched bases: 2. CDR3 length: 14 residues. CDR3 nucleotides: TGTGCCAGCAGGCTAGCGGGAGGGCCAGATACGCAGTATTTT. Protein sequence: CASRLAGGPDTQYF.

DNA of the CDR3: TGTGCCAGCAGCTTACTGGCCGGACTAGCGGGAGGGCGTCCTGAGCAGTTCTTC. Its translation: CASSLLAGLAGGRPEQFF. The chain employs TRBV7-8 and TRBJ2-1, with TRBD2 identical over 15 bases. Germline lookup yields CDR1 SGHVS and CDR2 FQNEAQ. V shed 2 bases, J shed 9 bases, and the junction held 11 bases outside the gene matches. The CDR3 consists of 18 residues.

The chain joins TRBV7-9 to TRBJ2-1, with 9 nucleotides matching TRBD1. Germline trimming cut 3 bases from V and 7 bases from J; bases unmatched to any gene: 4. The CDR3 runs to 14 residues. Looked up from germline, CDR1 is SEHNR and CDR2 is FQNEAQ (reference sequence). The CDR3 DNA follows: TGTGCCAGCAGCTTGGGACAGGGTAGAAATGAGCAGTTCTTC. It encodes CASSLGQGRNEQFF. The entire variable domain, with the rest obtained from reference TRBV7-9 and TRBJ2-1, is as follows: DTGVSQNPRHKITKRGQNVTFRCDPISEHNRLYWYRQTLGQGPEFLTYFQNEAQLEKSRLLSDRFSAERPKGSFSTLEIQRTEQGDSAMYLCASSLGQGRNEQFFGPGTRLTVL.

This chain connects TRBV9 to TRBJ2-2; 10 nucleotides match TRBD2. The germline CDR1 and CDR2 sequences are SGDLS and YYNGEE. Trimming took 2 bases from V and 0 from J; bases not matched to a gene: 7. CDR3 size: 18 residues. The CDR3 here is CASSVGTSVSPNTGELFF. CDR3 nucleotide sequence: TGTGCCAGCAGCGTGGGGACTAGCGTGTCCCCGAACACCGGGGAGCTGTTTTTT.

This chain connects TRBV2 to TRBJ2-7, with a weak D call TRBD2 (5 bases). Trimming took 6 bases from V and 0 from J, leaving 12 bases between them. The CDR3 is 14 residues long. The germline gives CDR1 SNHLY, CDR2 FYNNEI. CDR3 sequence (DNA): TGTGCCAGCAGGGATAGGAGGACCTCCTACGAGCAGTACTTC. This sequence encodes CASRDRRTSYEQYF.

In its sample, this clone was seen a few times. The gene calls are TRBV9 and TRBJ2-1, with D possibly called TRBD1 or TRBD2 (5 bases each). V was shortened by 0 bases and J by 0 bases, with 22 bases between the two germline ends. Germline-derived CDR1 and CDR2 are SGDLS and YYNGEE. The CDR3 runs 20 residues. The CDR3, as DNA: TGTGCCAGCAGCGTAGGGGCCGGGGCTTTCTTCACCGGCTCCTACAATGAGCAGTTCTTC. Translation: CASSVGAGAFFTGSYNEQFF. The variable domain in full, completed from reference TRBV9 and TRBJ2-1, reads DSGVTQTPKHLITATGQRVTLRCSPRSGDLSVYWYQQSLDQGLQFLIQYYNGEERAKGNILERFSAQQFPDLHSELNLSSLELGDSALYFCASSVGAGAFFTGSYNEQFFGPGTRLTVL.

The CDR3 DNA reads as TGTGCCAGCAGTTACCTGGCTAGCGGGCAAGAGACCCAGTACTTC. Its protein product is CASSYLASGQETQYF. The chain is built from TRBV6-5 and TRBJ2-5; 8 bases agree with TRBD2. With V trimmed by 2 bases and J by 2 bases, 4 bases remained unmatched. Looked up from germline, CDR1 is MNHEY and CDR2 is SVGAGI. The CDR3 totals 15 residues.

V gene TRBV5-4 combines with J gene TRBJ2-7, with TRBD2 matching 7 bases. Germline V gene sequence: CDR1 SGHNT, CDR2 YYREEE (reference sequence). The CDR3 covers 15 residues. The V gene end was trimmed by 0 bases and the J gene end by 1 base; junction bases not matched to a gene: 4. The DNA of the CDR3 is TGTGCCAGCAGCTTGGGGAGCGGGGTATCCTACGAGCAGTACTTC. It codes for CASSLGSGVSYEQYF.

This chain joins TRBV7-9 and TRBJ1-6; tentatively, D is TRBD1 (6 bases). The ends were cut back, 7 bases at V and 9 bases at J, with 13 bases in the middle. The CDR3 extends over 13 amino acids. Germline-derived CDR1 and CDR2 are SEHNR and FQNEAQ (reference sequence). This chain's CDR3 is CASKLQGGSPLHF. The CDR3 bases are TGTGCCAGCAAGCTACAGGGTGGTTCACCCCTCCACTTT.

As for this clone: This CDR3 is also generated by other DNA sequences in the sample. CDR3 coding DNA: TGTGCCAGCAGCGGGAGCAGGGGTTCTAACTATGGCTACACCTTC. It specifies CASSGSRGSNYGYTF. The chain combines TRBV9 with TRBJ1-2, with D possibly being TRBD1 (6 bases). The V end was cut by 3 bases, the J end by 0 bases, with 12 bases between. The CDR3 covers 15 residues. Per the germline V gene, CDR1 is SGDLS and CDR2 is YYNGEE.

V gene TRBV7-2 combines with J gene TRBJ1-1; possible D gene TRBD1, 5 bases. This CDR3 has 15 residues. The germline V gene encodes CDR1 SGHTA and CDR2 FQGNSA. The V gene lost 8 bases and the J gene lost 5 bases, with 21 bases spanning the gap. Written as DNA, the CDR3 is TGTGCCAGCGGGGGGTCGGGCGCTAGGAGGACTGAAGCTTTCTTT. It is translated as CASGGSGARRTEAFF.

In DNA form, the CDR3 reads TGTGCCAGCAGCTTAGCGGGGGGACAGGGGAATGAAAAACTGTTTTTT. As protein: CASSLAGGQGNEKLFF. This chain uses TRBV7-8 with TRBJ1-4; 10 bases are shared with TRBD1. The CDR3 has 16 residues. J gave up 5 bases and V 0 bases, and 3 bases lay outside the gene matches. Germline V gene sequence: CDR1 SGHVS, CDR2 FQNEAQ.

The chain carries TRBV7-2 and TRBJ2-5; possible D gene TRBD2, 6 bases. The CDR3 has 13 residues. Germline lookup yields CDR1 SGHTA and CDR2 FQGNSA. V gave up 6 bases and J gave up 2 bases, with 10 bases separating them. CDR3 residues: CASRAGLQETQYF. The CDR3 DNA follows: TGTGCCAGCAGAGCGGGTTTACAAGAGACCCAGTACTTC.

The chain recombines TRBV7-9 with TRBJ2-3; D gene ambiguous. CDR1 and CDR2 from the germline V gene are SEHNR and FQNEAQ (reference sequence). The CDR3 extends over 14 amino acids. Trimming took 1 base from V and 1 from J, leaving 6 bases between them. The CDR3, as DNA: TGTGCCAGCAGCTTAGGTTCTCGCACAGATACGCAGTATTTT. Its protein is CASSLGSRTDTQYF. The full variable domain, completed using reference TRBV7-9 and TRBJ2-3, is DTGVSQNPRHKITKRGQNVTFRCDPISEHNRLYWYRQTLGQGPEFLTYFQNEAQLEKSRLLSDRFSAERPKGSFSTLEIQRTEQGDSAMYLCASSLGSRTDTQYFGPGTRLTVL.

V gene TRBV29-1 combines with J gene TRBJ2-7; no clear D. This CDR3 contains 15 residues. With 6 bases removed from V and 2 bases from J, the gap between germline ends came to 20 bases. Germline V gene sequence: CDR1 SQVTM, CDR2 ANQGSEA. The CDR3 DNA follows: TGCAGCGTGGTTCTTATCGACACGAACACCTACGAGCAGTACTTC. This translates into CSVVLIDTNTYEQYF.

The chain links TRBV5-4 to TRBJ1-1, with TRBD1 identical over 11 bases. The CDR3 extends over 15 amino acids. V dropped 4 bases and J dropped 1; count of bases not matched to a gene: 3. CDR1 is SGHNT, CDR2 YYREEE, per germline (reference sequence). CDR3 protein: CASSPDRGRNTEAFF. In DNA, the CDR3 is TGTGCCAGCAGCCCGGACAGGGGGCGGAACACTGAAGCTTTCTTT.

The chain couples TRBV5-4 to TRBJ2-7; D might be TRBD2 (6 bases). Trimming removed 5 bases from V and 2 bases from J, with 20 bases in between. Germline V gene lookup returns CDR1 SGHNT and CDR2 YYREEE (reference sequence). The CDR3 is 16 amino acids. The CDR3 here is CASSPDGSGGTYEQYF. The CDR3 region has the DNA TGTGCCAGCAGTCCGGACGGTAGCGGAGGAACCTACGAGCAGTACTTC.

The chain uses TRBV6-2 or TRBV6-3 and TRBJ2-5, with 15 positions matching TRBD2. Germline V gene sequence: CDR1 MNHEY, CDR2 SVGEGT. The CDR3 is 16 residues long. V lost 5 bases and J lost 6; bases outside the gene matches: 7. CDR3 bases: TGTGCCAGCAGTCCACCGGGACTAGCGGGGGGAAAGACCCAGTACTTC. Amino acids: CASSPPGLAGGKTQYF.

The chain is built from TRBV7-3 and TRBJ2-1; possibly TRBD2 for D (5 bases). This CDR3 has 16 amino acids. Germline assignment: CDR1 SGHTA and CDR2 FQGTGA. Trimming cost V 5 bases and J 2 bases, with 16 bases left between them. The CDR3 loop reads CASSLSRTFTYNEQFF. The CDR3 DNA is TGTGCCAGCAGCCTTTCCCGGACTTTCACCTACAATGAGCAGTTCTTC.

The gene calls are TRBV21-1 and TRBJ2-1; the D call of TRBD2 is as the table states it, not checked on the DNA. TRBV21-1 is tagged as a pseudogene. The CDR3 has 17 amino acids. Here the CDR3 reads CASSKAPGAIPYNEQFF. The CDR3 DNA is TGTGCCAGCAGCAAAGCGCCTGGAGCCATCCCATACAATGAGCAGTTCTTC.

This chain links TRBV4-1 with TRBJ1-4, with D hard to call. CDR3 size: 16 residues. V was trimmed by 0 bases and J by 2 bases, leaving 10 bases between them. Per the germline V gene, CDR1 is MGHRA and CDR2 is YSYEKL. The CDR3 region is CASSQEGGFTNEKLFF. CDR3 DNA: TGCGCCAGCAGCCAAGAAGGCGGGTTCACTAATGAAAAACTGTTTTTT.

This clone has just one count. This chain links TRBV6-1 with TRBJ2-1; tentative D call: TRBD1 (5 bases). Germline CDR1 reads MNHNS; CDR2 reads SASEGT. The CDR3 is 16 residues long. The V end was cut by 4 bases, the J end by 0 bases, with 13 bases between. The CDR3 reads CASSASYRSSYNEQFF. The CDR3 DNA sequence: TGTGCCAGCAGTGCCTCTTACAGGAGCTCCTACAATGAGCAGTTCTTC.

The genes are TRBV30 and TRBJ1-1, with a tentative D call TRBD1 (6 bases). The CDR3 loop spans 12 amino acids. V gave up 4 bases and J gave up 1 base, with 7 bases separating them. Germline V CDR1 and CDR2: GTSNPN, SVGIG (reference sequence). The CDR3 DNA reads TGTGCCTGGACAGGGGCGAACACTGAAGCTTTCTTT. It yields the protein CAWTGANTEAFF.

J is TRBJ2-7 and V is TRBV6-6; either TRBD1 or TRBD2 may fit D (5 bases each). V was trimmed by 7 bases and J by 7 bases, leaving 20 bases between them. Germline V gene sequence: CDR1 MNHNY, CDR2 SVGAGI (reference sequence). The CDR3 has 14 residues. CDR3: CASTPGQGIREQYF. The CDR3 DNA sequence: TGTGCCAGCACCCCGGGGCAGGGAATACGTGAGCAGTACTTC.

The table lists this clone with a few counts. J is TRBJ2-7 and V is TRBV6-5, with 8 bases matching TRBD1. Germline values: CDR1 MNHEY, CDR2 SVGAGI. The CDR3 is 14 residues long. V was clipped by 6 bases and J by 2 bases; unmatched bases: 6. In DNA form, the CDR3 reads TGTGCCAGCAGCTTGACAGGGGACACCTACGAGCAGTACTTC. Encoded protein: CASSLTGDTYEQYF.

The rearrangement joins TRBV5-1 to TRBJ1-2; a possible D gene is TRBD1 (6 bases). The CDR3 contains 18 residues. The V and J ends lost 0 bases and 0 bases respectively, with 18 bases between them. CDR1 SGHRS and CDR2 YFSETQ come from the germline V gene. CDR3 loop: CASSLEEFGGATNYGYTF. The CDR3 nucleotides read TGCGCCAGCAGCTTGGAGGAATTTGGGGGGGCTACTAACTATGGCTACACCTTC.

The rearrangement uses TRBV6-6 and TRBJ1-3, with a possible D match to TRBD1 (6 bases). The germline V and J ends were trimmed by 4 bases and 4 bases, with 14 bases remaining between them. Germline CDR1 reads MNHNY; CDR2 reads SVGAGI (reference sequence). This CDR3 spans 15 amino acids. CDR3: CASSSSRGRGNTIYF. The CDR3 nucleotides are TGTGCCAGCAGTTCGTCCCGGGGGCGCGGAAACACCATATATTTT.

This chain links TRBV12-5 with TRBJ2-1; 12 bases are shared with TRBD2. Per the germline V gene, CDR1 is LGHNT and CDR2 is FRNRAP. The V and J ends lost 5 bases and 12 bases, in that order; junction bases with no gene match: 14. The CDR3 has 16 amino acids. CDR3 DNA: TGTGCTAGTGGTCCCCCGACTAGCGGGAGTCTTTCAGGGCAGTTCTTC. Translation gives CASGPPTSGSLSGQFF.

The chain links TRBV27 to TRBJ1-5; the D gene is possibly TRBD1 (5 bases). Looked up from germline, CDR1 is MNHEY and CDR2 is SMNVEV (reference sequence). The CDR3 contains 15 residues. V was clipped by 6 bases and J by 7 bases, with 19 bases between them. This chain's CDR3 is CASSSLAQGHQPQHF. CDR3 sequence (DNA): TGTGCCAGCAGCAGTTTGGCCCAGGGCCACCAGCCCCAGCATTTT.